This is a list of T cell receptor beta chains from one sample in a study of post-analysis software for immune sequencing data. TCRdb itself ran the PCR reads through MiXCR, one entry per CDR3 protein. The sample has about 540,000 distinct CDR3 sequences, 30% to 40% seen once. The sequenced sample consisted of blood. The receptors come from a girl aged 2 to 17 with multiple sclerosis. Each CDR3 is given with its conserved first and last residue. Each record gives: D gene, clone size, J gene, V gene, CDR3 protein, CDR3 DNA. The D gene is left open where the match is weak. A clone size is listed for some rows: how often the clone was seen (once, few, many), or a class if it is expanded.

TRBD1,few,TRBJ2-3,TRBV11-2,CASNTGTAITDTQYF,TGTGCCAGCAACACCGGGACAGCGATCACAGATACGCAGTATTTT
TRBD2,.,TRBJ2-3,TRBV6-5,CASIDVSGGSTDTQYF,TGTGCCAGCATAGATGTGAGCGGGGGGAGCACAGATACGCAGTATTTT
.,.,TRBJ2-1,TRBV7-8,CASSSLKGNNEQFF,TGTGCCAGCAGCTCACTAAAGGGGAACAATGAGCAGTTCTTC
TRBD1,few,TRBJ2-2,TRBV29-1,CSVSTGGTGELFF,TGCAGCGTTTCTACAGGGGGAACCGGGGAGCTGTTTTTT
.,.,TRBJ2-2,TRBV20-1,CSASPHRVLDTGELFF,TGCAGTGCTAGCCCCCACAGGGTTTTGGACACCGGGGAGCTGTTTTTT
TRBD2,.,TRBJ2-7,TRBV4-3,CASSWTSGRGDEQYF,TGCGCCAGCAGTTGGACTAGCGGGAGAGGTGACGAGCAGTACTTC
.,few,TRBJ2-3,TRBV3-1,CASSQVSQTQYF,TGTGCCAGCAGCCAAGTTTCCCAGACGCAGTATTTT
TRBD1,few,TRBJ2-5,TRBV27,CASSPNPGTGEQYF,TGTGCCAGCAGTCCCAACCCAGGGACAGGGGAACAGTACTTC
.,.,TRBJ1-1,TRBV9,CASSVSDSPAAEAFF,TGTGCCAGCAGCGTATCGGACTCCCCCGCCGCTGAAGCTTTCTTT
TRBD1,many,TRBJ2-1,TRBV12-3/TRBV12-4,CASSLGTGLGNEQFF,TGTGCCAGCAGTTTAGGGACAGGGCTGGGCAATGAGCAGTTCTTC
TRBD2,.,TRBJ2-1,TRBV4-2,CASSQDRLAGNNEQFF,TGTGCCAGCAGCCAAGATAGACTAGCGGGGAACAATGAGCAGTTCTTC
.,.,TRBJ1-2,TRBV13,CASSLGQATNYGYTF,TGTGCCAGCAGCTTAGGGCAGGCTACTAACTATGGCTACACCTTC
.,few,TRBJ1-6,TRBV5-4,CASSAGGTSYSPLHF,TGTGCCAGCAGCGCCGGTGGGACAAGTTATTCACCCCTCCACTTT
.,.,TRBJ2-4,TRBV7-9,CASSFDRGEKGQYF,TGTGCCAGCAGCTTCGACAGAGGGGAAAAAGGGCAGTACTTC
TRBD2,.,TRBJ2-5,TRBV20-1,CSAGGSGGTVKAVQETQYF,TGCAGTGCTGGCGGGAGCGGGGGGACCGTAAAAGCGGTCCAAGAGACCCAGTACTTC
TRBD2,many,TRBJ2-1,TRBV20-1,CSARGGGRYEQFF,TGCAGTGCTAGGGGCGGGGGTAGGTATGAGCAGTTCTTC
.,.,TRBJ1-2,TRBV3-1,CASSPGAGGYTF,TGTGCCAGCTCGCCCGGGGCGGGGGGCTACACCTTC
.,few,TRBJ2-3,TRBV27,CASYARRDTQYF,TGTGCCAGCTACGCCCGGCGGGATACGCAGTATTTT
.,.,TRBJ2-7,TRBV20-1,CSARDEWSTTYEQYF,TGCAGTGCTAGAGATGAATGGTCAACAACTTACGAGCAGTACTTC
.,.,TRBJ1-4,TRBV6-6,CASRGGGTNEKLFF,TGTGCCAGCCGCGGGGGGGGAACTAATGAAAAACTGTTTTTT
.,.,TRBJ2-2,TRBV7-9,CASSLRTATTGELFF,TGTGCCAGCAGCTTAAGGACAGCCACCACCGGGGAGCTGTTTTTT
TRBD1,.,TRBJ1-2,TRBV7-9,CASSRQGSLDGYTF,TGTGCCAGCAGCCGACAGGGCTCTTTGGATGGCTACACCTTC
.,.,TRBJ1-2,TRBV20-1,CSARASGDGFGYTF,TGCAGTGCTAGAGCGAGCGGGGACGGGTTCGGCTACACCTTC
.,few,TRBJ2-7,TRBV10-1,CASSPERGAYEQYF,TGCGCCAGCAGCCCAGAAAGGGGGGCCTACGAGCAGTACTTC
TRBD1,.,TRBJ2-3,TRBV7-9,CATKQDRGQDTQYF,TGTGCGACCAAGCAAGACAGGGGGCAAGATACGCAGTATTTT
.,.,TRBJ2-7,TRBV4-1,CASSNHFGVTEAYEQYF,TGCGCCAGCAGCAACCATTTTGGGGTAACGGAGGCCTACGAGCAGTACTTC
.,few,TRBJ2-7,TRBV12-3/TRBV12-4,CASSLDTFVTYEQYF,TGTGCCAGCAGTCTCGACACTTTCGTTACCTACGAGCAGTACTTC
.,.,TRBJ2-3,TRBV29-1,CGVELWGATDTQYF,TGCGGCGTCGAGCTATGGGGGGCCACAGATACGCAGTATTTT
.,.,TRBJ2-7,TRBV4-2,CASSQGVGEPYEQYF,TGTGCCAGCAGCCAAGGCGTGGGGGAGCCTTACGAGCAGTACTTC
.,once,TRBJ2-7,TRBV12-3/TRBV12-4,CAGSFLGRAAAGSYEQYF,TGTGCCGGCAGTTTTTTAGGCAGGGCGGCGGCTGGTTCCTACGAGCAGTACTTC
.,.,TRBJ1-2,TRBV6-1,CASTKSAIQGTENYGYTF,TGTGCCAGCACCAAGTCCGCAATCCAGGGAACCGAAAACTATGGCTACACCTTC
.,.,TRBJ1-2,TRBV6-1,CASRERAYGYTF,TGTGCCAGCAGGGAGAGGGCCTATGGCTACACCTTC
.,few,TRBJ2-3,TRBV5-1,CASSRPLGVDTDTQYF,TGCGCCAGCAGCCGGCCCCTTGGGGTGGACACAGATACGCAGTATTTT
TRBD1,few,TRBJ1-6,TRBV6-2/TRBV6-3,CASSSEDRGRTPLHF,TGTGCCAGCAGTTCCGAGGACAGGGGTAGAACACCCCTCCACTTT
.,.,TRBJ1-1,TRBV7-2,CASSPTRERGSTEAFF,TGTGCCAGCAGCCCAACCCGGGAGCGAGGGAGCACTGAAGCTTTCTTT
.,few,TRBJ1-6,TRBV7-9,CASSLLSPDSPLHF,TGTGCCAGCAGCTTACTGAGTCCAGATTCACCCCTCCACTTT
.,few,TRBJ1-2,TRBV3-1,CASSHTLSDRGYTF,TGTGCCAGCAGCCATACGTTGTCGGATCGTGGCTACACCTTC
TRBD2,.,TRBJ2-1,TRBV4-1,CASSQVGGGGYNEQFF,TGCGCCAGCAGCCAAGTCGGCGGGGGGGGTTACAATGAGCAGTTCTTC
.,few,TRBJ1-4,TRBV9,CASSRTVATNEKLFF,TGTGCCAGCAGCCGGACCGTGGCAACTAATGAAAAACTGTTTTTT
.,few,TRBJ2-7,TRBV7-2,CASSPQGGGGYEQYF,TGTGCCAGCAGCCCGCAAGGGGGGGGCGGCTACGAGCAGTACTTC
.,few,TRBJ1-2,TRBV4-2,CASASGNGGYGYTF,TGTGCCAGCGCCTCCGGGAACGGCGGCTATGGCTACACCTTC
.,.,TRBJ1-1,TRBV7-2,CASSLGGGPMSEAFF,TGTGCCAGCAGCTTAGGGGGGGGTCCAATGTCTGAAGCTTTCTTT
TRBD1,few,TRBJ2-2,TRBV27,CASSSDRDSGELFF,TGTGCCAGCAGTTCGGACAGGGACAGCGGGGAGCTGTTTTTT
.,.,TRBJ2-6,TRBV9,CANSLGSGANVLTF,TGTGCCAACTCCCTTGGCTCTGGGGCCAACGTCCTGACTTTC
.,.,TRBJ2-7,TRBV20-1,CSARARTVGPYEQYF,TGCAGTGCTAGGGCCCGGACAGTAGGGCCCTACGAGCAGTACTTC
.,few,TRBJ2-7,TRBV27,CASSSLNDYEQYF,TGTGCCAGCAGTTCACTAAACGATTACGAGCAGTACTTC
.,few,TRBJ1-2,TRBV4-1,CASSLRRDANYGYTF,TGCGCCAGCAGCCTCCGCCGGGACGCAAACTATGGCTACACCTTC
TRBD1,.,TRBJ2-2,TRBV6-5,CASSYDSRLLDRGANTGELFF,TGTGCCAGCAGTTACGACTCGAGATTACTAGACAGGGGCGCGAACACCGGGGAGCTGTTTTTT
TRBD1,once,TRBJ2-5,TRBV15,CATSRVRTGHQETQYF,TGTGCCACCAGCAGAGTGAGGACAGGCCACCAAGAGACCCAGTACTTC
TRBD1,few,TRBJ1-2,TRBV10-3,CAISLLGEGAEYGYTF,TGTGCCATCAGCTTATTAGGTGAGGGGGCGGAATATGGCTACACCTTC
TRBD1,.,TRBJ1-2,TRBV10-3,CAISELGTVYGYTF,TGTGCCATCAGTGAGCTGGGGACAGTCTATGGCTACACCTTC
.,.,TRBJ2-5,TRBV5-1,CASSLFYQGGRETQYF,TGCGCCAGCAGCTTGTTTTATCAGGGGGGTCGGGAGACCCAGTACTTC
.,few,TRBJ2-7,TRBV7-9,CASSGLGVEQYF,TGTGCCAGCAGCGGTCTTGGGGTCGAGCAGTACTTC
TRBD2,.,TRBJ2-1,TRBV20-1,CSARPLTSGYNEQFF,TGCAGTGCTAGACCCTTAACTAGCGGGTACAATGAGCAGTTCTTC
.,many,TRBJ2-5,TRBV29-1,CSVPRDMAFQETQYF,TGCAGCGTTCCCCGGGACATGGCATTCCAAGAGACCCAGTACTTC
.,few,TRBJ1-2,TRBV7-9,CASSLRGQNYGYTF,TGTGCCAGCAGCTTAAGAGGGCAGAACTATGGCTACACCTTC
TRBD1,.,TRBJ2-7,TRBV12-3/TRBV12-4,CASRAQGLYEQYF,TGTGCCAGCAGGGCACAGGGGCTGTACGAGCAGTACTTC